The T cell receptor beta chain under discussion was sequenced for a study of shared T cell receptors in the human thymus. Only in-frame clones appear in the TCRdb table, and some are missing; sequencing was by immunoSEQ multiplex PCR. The sample yields hundreds of thousands of clones, roughly 90% seen once. V shed 3 bases and J 0 bases; nucleotides not matched to a gene: 4. The CDR3 runs 16 residues. The germline V gene has CDR1 GTSNPN and CDR2 SVGIG (reference sequence). These same records also appear under a second study, on human thymus T cells. That paper adds: Corrective heart surgery yielded resections, and these provided the thymus tissue. Within thymic and blood repertoires, V and J gene usage appeared to be biased. The related literature has documented a marked overlap of thymic repertoires among unrelated individuals.

The rearrangement uses TRBV30 and TRBJ2-2; TRBD2 aligns across 10 bases. This receptor was taken from a boy in the first two years of life with a congenital heart defect. The sequencing sample was made of thymocytes. DNA of the CDR3: TGTGCCTGGAGCTATACTAGCGGGACGAACACCGGGGAGCTGTTTTTT. Translated, it gives CAWSYTSGTNTGELFF.